This TCR beta chain was obtained from a study of cytomegalovirus exposure and HLA in healthy donors. In the PCR, 60 Vbeta and 13 Jbeta primers were used. Clones were sequenced by immunoSEQ multiplex PCR, and TCRdb holds only the in-frame ones, with some missing. The sample holds more than 150,000 clones, nearly 80% seen once. This CDR3 comprises 14 residues. In germline, CDR1 is SEHNR, CDR2 FQNEAQ (reference sequence). J lost 4 bases, V lost 5 bases, and 7 bases had no gene match. Input material: PBMCs. The rearrangement links TRBV7-9 to TRBJ1-2, with 7 bases fitting TRBD1. The source of this sequence is a man between 50 and 59 years old in good health and CMV-seropositive. CDR3 residues: CASSQGGRAYGYTF. The CDR3 DNA follows: TGTGCCAGCAGCCAAGGGGGCAGGGCCTATGGCTACACCTTC.